The rows below give T cell receptor beta chains drawn from one sample of a study of T-cell memory formation after mild COVID-19. TCRdb called the 5' RACE reads again in MiXCR, with one record for every CDR3 protein. The sample has some 210,000 distinct CDR3 sequences; roughly 18% are singletons. Sequencing was carried out using PBMCs or a T cell subset sorted from them (not recorded which). Source of these receptors: an adult woman who had mild COVID-19 (a few samples of this study predate the infection). Cell type and time point are not known. The conserved cysteine and the conserved F or W are not part of the CDR3 here. Only some rows state a clone size, as once, few, many or a class for expanded clones.

v_gene: TRBV20-1; j_gene: TRBJ2-3; abundance: many; CDR3aa: SVSRGGDTQY
v_gene: TRBV7-9; j_gene: TRBJ1-1; abundance: few; CDR3aa: ASTGDRPF
v_gene: TRBV5-1; j_gene: TRBJ1-2; abundance: .; CDR3aa: ASSLDTGTKGFGYT
v_gene: TRBV29-1; j_gene: TRBJ1-2; abundance: .; CDR3aa: SVGGRDYGYT
v_gene: TRBV7-6; j_gene: TRBJ1-6; abundance: few; CDR3aa: ASSLGDRGFSYNSPLH
v_gene: TRBV10-3; j_gene: TRBJ2-7; abundance: many; CDR3aa: AISESGYEQY
v_gene: TRBV6-5; j_gene: TRBJ1-1; abundance: .; CDR3aa: ASSYTGTASEAF
v_gene: TRBV30; j_gene: TRBJ2-7; abundance: .; CDR3aa: AWSVGRGPYEQY
v_gene: TRBV20-1; j_gene: TRBJ1-1; abundance: few; CDR3aa: SAVPEAF
v_gene: TRBV5-1; j_gene: TRBJ1-2; abundance: .; CDR3aa: ASSLDGQGAREGSYGYT
v_gene: TRBV11-3; j_gene: TRBJ2-1; abundance: few; CDR3aa: ASSLDLGGKAYNEQF
v_gene: TRBV6-5; j_gene: TRBJ1-2; abundance: .; CDR3aa: ASSTVENQHNYGYT
v_gene: TRBV27; j_gene: TRBJ2-7; abundance: .; CDR3aa: ASTDGLNYEQY
v_gene: TRBV9; j_gene: TRBJ2-7; abundance: many; CDR3aa: ASSGTYWGEQY
v_gene: TRBV24-1; j_gene: TRBJ2-5; abundance: .; CDR3aa: ATSARPGRTSWETQY
v_gene: TRBV12-3/TRBV12-4; j_gene: TRBJ1-6; abundance: few; CDR3aa: ASSLGLDSPLH
v_gene: TRBV29-1; j_gene: TRBJ2-2; abundance: many; CDR3aa: SVVQLQGGELF
v_gene: TRBV12-3/TRBV12-4; j_gene: TRBJ2-7; abundance: few; CDR3aa: ASSLALGSPLN
v_gene: TRBV15; j_gene: TRBJ1-2; abundance: .; CDR3aa: ATSRDLGHVYT
v_gene: TRBV20-1; j_gene: TRBJ2-1; abundance: .; CDR3aa: SARDRASLRNEQF
v_gene: TRBV21-1; j_gene: TRBJ2-7; abundance: .; CDR3aa: ASSAQQEFSYEQY
v_gene: TRBV5-1; j_gene: TRBJ2-3; abundance: .; CDR3aa: ASSSGTSGSSTDTQY
v_gene: TRBV21-1; j_gene: TRBJ1-1; abundance: few; CDR3aa: ASSKGVAGQMGIAEAF
v_gene: TRBV6-2/TRBV6-3; j_gene: TRBJ2-3; abundance: few; CDR3aa: ASSTPATDTQY
v_gene: TRBV29-1; j_gene: TRBJ2-1; abundance: .; CDR3aa: SESGRAYDEQF
v_gene: TRBV7-3; j_gene: TRBJ1-1; abundance: .; CDR3aa: ASRQSLDRNTEAF
v_gene: TRBV6-1; j_gene: TRBJ1-3; abundance: few; CDR3aa: ASRLDISGNTIY
v_gene: TRBV20-1; j_gene: TRBJ2-2; abundance: .; CDR3aa: SAKAGGNTGELF
v_gene: TRBV9; j_gene: TRBJ2-3; abundance: many; CDR3aa: ASSPTSGRADTQY
v_gene: TRBV11-1; j_gene: TRBJ1-2; abundance: .; CDR3aa: ASSLVVGPVGYT
v_gene: TRBV5-1; j_gene: TRBJ2-3; abundance: few; CDR3aa: ASSLGQITSTDTQY
v_gene: TRBV5-1; j_gene: TRBJ1-1; abundance: .; CDR3aa: ASRDEGLPSGTEAF
v_gene: TRBV7-9; j_gene: TRBJ2-3; abundance: few; CDR3aa: ASTRLAGGPDTQY
v_gene: TRBV6-2/TRBV6-3; j_gene: TRBJ2-2; abundance: few; CDR3aa: ATTRPVRELF
v_gene: TRBV19; j_gene: TRBJ1-2; abundance: few; CDR3aa: ASTTGQGNYGYT
v_gene: TRBV5-6; j_gene: TRBJ1-5; abundance: .; CDR3aa: ASSVRQVDQPQH
v_gene: TRBV20-1; j_gene: TRBJ1-4; abundance: .; CDR3aa: SAMPGQGAGGNEKLF
v_gene: TRBV25-1; j_gene: TRBJ1-5; abundance: few; CDR3aa: ASSGGPGDYSNQPQH
v_gene: TRBV7-3; j_gene: TRBJ2-3; abundance: few; CDR3aa: ASSTHGTPPDTQY
v_gene: TRBV5-1; j_gene: TRBJ2-1; abundance: once; CDR3aa: ASSLEGSPYNEQF